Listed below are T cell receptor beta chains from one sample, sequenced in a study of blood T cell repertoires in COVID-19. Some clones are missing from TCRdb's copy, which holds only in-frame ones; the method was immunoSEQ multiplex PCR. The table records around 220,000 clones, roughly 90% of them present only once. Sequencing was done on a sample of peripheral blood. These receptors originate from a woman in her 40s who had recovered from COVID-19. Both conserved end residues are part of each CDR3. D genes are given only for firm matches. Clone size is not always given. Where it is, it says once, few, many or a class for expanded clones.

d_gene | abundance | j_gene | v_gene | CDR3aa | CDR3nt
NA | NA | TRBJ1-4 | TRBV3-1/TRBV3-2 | CASSPGLGEKLFF | TGTGCCAGCAGTCCGGGGTTAGGAGAAAAACTGTTTTTT
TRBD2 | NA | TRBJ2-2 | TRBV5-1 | CASSLASGGTSNTGELFF | TGCGCCAGCAGCTTAGCTAGCGGGGGGACCTCGAACACCGGGGAGCTGTTTTTT
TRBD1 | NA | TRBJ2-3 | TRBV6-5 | CASSSPGQGTDTQYF | TGTGCCAGCAGTTCCCCTGGACAGGGAACAGATACGCAGTATTTT
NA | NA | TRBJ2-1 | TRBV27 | CASSPLGGSYNEQFF | TGTGCCAGCAGTCCTCTCGGGGGTTCCTACAATGAGCAGTTCTTC
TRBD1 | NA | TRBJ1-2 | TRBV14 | CASSQDQGVYGYTF | TGTGCCAGCAGCCAAGATCAGGGGGTCTATGGCTACACCTTC
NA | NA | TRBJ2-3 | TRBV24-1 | CATSDPTGSSTDTQYF | TGTGCCACCAGTGACCCCACAGGGAGTAGTACAGATACGCAGTATTTT
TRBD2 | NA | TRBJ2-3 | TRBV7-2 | CASSLSSGGAGTDTQYF | TGTGCCAGCAGCTTAAGCAGCGGGGGGGCCGGCACAGATACGCAGTATTTT
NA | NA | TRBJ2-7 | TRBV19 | CASSITASYEQYF | TGTGCCAGTAGTATAACAGCTTCCTACGAGCAGTACTTC
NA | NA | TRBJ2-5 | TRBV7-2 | CASSLPGGLKTQYF | TGTGCCAGCAGCTTGCCGGGGGGCTTGAAGACCCAGTACTTC
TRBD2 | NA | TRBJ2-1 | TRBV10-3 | CATSDAGEGSYNEQFF | TGTGCCACTTCTGACGCGGGAGAAGGCTCCTACAATGAGCAGTTCTTC
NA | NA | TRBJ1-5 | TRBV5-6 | CASSEKGVFRDQPQHF | TGTGCCAGCAGTGAGAAGGGGGTCTTTCGGGATCAGCCCCAGCATTTT
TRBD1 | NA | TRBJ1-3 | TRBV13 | CASGVALGQGAGNTIYF | TGTGCCAGCGGAGTGGCCCTTGGACAGGGGGCTGGAAACACCATATATTTT
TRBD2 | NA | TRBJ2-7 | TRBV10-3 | CAISESGLAGALEQYF | TGTGCCATCAGTGAGTCGGGACTAGCGGGAGCGCTGGAGCAGTACTTC
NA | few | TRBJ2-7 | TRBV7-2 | CASSSGQRDAQYF | TGTGCCAGCAGCTCGGGACAAAGGGACGCGCAGTACTTC
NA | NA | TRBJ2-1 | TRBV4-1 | CASQGTQRPYNEQFF | TGCGCCAGCCAGGGGACCCAGCGACCTTACAATGAGCAGTTCTTC
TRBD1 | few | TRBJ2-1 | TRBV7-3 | CASSELQGAHEQFF | TGTGCCAGCAGCGAACTCCAGGGGGCACATGAGCAGTTCTTC
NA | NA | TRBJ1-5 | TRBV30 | CACSSREGQPQHF | TGTGCCTGCTCCAGCAGGGAGGGTCAGCCCCAGCATTTT
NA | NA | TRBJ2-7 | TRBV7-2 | CASSSQGGQTYEQYF | TGTGCCAGCAGCTCCCAGGGGGGACAGACCTACGAGCAGTACTTC
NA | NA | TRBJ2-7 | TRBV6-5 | CASSYSSAESTEQYF | TGTGCCAGCAGTTACTCTAGCGCAGAATCGACCGAGCAGTACTTC
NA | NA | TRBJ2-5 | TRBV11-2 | CASSLDRETQYF | TGTGCCAGCAGCTTAGACCGAGAGACCCAGTACTTC
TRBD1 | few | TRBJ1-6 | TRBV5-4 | CASSLGQGKNNSPLHF | TGTGCCAGCAGCTTGGGACAGGGCAAAAATAATTCACCCCTCCACTTT
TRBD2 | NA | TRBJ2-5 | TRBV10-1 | CASTRGLAGGETQYF | TGCGCCAGCACCAGGGGACTAGCGGGAGGAGAGACCCAGTACTTC
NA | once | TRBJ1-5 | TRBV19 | CASSHIGGQPQHF | TGTGCCAGTAGCCATATCGGAGGCCAGCCCCAGCATTTT
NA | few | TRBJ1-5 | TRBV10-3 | CAISESPYQPQHF | TGTGCCATCAGTGAGTCTCCCTATCAGCCCCAGCATTTT
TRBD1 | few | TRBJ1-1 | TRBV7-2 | CASSSLPGQGNTEAFF | TGTGCCAGCAGCTCCCTACCGGGACAGGGGAACACTGAAGCTTTCTTT
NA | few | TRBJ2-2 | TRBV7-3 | CASSLSLTGELFF | TGTGCCAGCAGCTTATCCCTCACCGGGGAGCTGTTTTTT
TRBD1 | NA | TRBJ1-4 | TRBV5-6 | CASSRTGAANEKLFF | TGTGCCAGCAGCAGGACAGGGGCTGCTAATGAAAAACTGTTTTTT
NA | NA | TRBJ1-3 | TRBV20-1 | CSASETVLGNTIYF | TGCAGTGCTAGTGAGACAGTACTTGGAAACACCATATATTTT
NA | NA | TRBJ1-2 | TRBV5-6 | CASSHRRVANYGYTF | TGTGCCAGCAGCCATAGGAGAGTCGCTAACTATGGCTACACCTTC
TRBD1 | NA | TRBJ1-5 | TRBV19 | CASSMTGGREPQHF | TGTGCCAGTAGTATGACAGGGGGCAGGGAGCCCCAGCATTTT
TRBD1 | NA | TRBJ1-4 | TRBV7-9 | CASSLQGATNEKLFF | TGTGCCAGCAGTTTACAGGGGGCAACTAATGAAAAACTGTTTTTT
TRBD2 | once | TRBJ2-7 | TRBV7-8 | CASSSRTSGAYEQYF | TGTGCCAGCAGCTCGAGGACTAGCGGGGCTTACGAGCAGTACTTC
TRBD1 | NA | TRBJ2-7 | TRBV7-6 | CASSLAVGTGMNEQYF | TGTGCCAGCAGCTTAGCGGTGGGGACAGGGATGAACGAGCAGTACTTC
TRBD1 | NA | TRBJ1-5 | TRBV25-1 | CASSPDRGLNQPQHF | TGTGCCAGCAGTCCGGACAGGGGGCTAAATCAGCCCCAGCATTTT